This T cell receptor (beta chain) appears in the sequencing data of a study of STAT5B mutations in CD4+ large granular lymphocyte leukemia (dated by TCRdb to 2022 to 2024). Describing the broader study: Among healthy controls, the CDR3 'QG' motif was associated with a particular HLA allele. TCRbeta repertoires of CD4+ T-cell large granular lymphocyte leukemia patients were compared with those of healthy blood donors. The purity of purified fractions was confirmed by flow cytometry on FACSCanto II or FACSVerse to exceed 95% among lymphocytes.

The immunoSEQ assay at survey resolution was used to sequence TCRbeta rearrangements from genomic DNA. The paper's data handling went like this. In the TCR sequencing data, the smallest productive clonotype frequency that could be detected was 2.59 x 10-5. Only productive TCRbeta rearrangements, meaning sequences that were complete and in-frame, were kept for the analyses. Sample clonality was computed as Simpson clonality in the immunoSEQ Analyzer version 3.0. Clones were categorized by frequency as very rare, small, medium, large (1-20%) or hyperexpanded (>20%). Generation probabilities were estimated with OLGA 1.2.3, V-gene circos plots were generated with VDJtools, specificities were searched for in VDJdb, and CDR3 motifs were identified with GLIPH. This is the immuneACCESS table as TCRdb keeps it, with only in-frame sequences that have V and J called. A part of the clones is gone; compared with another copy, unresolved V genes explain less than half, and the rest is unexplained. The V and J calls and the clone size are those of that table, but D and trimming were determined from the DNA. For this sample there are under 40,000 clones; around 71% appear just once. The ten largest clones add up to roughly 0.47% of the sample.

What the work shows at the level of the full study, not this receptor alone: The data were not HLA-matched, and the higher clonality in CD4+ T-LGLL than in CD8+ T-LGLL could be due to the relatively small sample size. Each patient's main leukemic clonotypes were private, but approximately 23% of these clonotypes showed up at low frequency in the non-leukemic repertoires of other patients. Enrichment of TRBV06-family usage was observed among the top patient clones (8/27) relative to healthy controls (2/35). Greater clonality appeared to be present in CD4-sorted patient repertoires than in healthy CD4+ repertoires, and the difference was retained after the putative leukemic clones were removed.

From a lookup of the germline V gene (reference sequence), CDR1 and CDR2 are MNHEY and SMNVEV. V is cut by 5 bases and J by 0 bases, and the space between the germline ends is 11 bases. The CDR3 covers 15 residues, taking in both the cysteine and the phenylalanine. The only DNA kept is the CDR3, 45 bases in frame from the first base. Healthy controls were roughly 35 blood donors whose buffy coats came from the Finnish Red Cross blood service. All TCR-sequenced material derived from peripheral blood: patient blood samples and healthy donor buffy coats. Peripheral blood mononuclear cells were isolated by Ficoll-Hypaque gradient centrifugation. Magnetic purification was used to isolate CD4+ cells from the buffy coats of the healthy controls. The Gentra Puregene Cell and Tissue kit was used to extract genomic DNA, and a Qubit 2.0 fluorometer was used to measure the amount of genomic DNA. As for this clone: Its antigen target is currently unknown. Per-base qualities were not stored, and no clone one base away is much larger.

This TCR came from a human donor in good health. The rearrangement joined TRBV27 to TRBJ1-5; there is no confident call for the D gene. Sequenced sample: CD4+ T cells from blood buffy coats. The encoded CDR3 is CASSQQMYSNQPQHF. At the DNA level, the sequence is TGTGCCAGCAGTCAGCAGATGTATAGCAATCAGCCCCAGCATTTT.